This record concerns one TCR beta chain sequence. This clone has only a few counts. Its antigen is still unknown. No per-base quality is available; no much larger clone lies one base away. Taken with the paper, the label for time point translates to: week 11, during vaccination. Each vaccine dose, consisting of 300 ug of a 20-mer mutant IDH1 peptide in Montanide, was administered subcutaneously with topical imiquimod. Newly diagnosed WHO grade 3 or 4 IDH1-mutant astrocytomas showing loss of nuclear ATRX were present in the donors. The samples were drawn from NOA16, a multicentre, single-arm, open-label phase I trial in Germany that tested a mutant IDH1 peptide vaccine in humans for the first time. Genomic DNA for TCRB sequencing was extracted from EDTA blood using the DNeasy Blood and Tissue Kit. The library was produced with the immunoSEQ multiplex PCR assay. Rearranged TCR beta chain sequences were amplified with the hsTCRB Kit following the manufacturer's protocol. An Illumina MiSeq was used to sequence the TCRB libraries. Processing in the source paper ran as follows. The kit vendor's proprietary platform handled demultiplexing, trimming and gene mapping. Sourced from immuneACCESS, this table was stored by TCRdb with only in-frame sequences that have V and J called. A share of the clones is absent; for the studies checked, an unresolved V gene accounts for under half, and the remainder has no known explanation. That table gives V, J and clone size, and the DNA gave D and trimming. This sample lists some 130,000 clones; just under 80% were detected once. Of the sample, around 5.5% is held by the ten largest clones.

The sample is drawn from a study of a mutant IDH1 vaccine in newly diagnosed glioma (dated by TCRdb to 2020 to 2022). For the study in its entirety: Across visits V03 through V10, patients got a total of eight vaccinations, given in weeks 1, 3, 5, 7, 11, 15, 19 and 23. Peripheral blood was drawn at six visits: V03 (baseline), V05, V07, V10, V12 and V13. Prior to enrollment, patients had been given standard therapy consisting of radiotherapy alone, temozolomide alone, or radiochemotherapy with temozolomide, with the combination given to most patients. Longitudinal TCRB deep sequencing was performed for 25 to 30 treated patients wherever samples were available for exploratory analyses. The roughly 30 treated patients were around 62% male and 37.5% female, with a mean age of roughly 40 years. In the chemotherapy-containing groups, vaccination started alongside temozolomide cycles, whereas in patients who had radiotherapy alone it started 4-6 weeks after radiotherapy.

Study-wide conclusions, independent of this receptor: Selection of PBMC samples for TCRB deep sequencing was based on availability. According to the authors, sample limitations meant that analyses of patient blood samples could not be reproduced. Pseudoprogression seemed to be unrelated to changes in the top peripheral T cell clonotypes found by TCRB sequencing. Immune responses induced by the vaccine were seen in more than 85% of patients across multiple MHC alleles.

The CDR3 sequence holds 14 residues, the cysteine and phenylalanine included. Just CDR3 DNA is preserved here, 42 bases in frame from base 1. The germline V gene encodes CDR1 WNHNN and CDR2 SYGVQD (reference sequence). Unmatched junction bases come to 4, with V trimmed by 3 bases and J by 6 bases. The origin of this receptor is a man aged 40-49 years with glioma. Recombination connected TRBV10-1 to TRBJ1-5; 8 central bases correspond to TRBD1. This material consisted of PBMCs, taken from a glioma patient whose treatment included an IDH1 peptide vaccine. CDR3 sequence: CASSEQGGSQPQHF. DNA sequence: TGCGCCAGCAGTGAACAGGGGGGAAGTCAGCCCCAGCATTTT.